This T cell receptor (beta chain) came from a study of T-cell memory formation after mild COVID-19. The V gene lost 7 bases and the J gene lost 3 bases, with 12 bases spanning the gap. The CDR3 spans 13 residues. This clonotype was seen a handful of times. Via MiXCR, TCRdb re-called the 5' RACE reads, giving one row per CDR3 protein. The sample comprises some 450,000 distinct CDR3 sequences, around 17% of which are singletons, and about 22% rests with the top ten. The chain recombines TRBV12-3 or TRBV12-4 with TRBJ1-2; D is undetermined. The sequence derives from a man between 18 and 29 years old who had mild COVID-19 (a few samples of this study predate the infection). Cell type and time point are not known. The sequenced sample was PBMCs or a T cell subset sorted from them (not recorded which). The CDR3 loop is CASTFKVDYGYTF. DNA for the CDR3: TGTGCCAGCACTTTCAAGGTTGACTATGGCTACACCTTC.